The 3 T cell receptor beta chains presented below share a single source sample, sequenced in a study of graft-versus-host responses after intestinal transplantation. Assay used: immunoSEQ multiplex PCR; TCRdb lists only in-frame clones, some missing. The sample shows tens of thousands of clones, 91% of them seen only once. Sequencing was performed on PBMCs, taken approximately 310 days after intestinal transplant. These receptors originate from a human patient who received an intestinal transplant, so some T cells may come from the graft donor.

About this clone: The sample carries other DNA sequences with the same CDR3. This chain connects TRBV28 to TRBJ1-5, with D hard to call. V lost 3 bases and J 2 bases, leaving 5 bases between the germline ends. Per the germline V gene, CDR1 is MDHEN and CDR2 is SYDVKM. The CDR3 covers 13 residues. CDR3 protein: CASSFSGNQPQHF. The CDR3, as DNA: TGTGCCAGCAGTTTTAGTGGCAATCAGCCCCAGCATTTT.

The chain is built from TRBV6-1 and TRBJ2-2; weak D call: TRBD2 (7 bases). V dropped 6 bases and J dropped 0 bases, with 8 bases sitting between them. Germline V gives CDR1 MNHNS, CDR2 SASEGT. This CDR3 is 14 amino acids long. The CDR3 reads CASRRGPNTGELFF. As DNA, the CDR3 is TGTGCCAGCAGGCGGGGGCCGAACACCGGGGAGCTGTTTTTT.

The genes are TRBV27 and TRBJ2-2; TRBD1 matches at 7 bases. Germline trimming cut 6 bases from V and 2 bases from J; bases unmatched to any gene: 9. Germline CDR1 MNHEY, CDR2 SMNVEV (reference sequence). This CDR3 region has 16 residues. The CDR3 DNA reads as TGTGCCAGCAGGATAGACAGGGATCCAAACACCGGGGAGCTGTTTTTT. It specifies CASRIDRDPNTGELFF.